These 5 T cell receptor beta chains were all obtained from the same sample, sequenced in a study of blood T cell repertoires in COVID-19 (dated by TCRdb to the early 2020s). The library relied on the immunoSEQ multiplex PCR assay. This immuneACCESS table, as held by TCRdb, lists in-frame sequences with V and J called but not all clones. Of the missing ones, under half trace to an unresolved V gene in checked studies; the others have no known cause. For this sample the table gives some 300,000 clones, of which roughly 91% were detected only once. The ten largest clones take up approximately 2% of the sample. The sample comprised PBMCs or T cells enriched from blood (not recorded which). The source is an older woman in a cohort exposed to, infected with or recovered from COVID-19 (not recorded which).

The chain joins TRBV27 to TRBJ2-7, with TRBD2 matching 10 bases. Germline-derived CDR1 and CDR2 are MNHEY and SMNVEV (reference sequence). The V gene end was trimmed by 6 bases and the J gene end by 5 bases; junction bases not matched to a gene: 13. This CDR3 contains 16 residues. CDR3 DNA sequence: TGTGCCAGCAGGCGAATTGGGGGGCTAGCGGGAGACGAGCAGTACTTC. Translation: CASRRIGGLAGDEQYF.

V is TRBV11-2 and J is TRBJ2-7, with D perhaps TRBD2 (6 bases). This CDR3 is built from 16 residues. CDR1 and CDR2 from the germline V gene are SGHAT and FQNNGV. Trimming shortened V by 5 bases and J by 7 bases, and 24 bases separated the two germline ends. CDR3 region: CASSPTFGSSFVEQYF. The CDR3 nucleotides are TGTGCCAGCAGCCCCACTTTCGGGAGTTCGTTCGTGGAGCAGTACTTC.

The chain uses TRBV3-1 (or the pseudogene TRBV3-2) and TRBJ2-2, with 16 bases identical to TRBD2. The CDR3 runs 16 residues. The junction had 5 bases not matched to a gene; V was cut back by 4 bases and J by 9 bases. CDR1 LGHDT and CDR2 YNNKEL come from the germline V gene (reference sequence). CDR3 DNA: TGTGCCAGCAGCCCGGGACTAGCGGGAGGGCCCCGGGAGCTGTTTTTT. Its translation is CASSPGLAGGPRELFF.

This chain uses TRBV29-1 with TRBJ1-4, with D maybe TRBD1 (5 bases). Trimming left V 7 bases short and J 3 bases short, with 27 bases between. The CDR3 totals 18 residues. The germline CDR1 and CDR2 sequences are SQVTM and ANQGSEA. The CDR3, as DNA: TGCAGCGCCCGCGGGGGGTATTCAGGCATGGGAGCTAATGAAAAACTGTTTTTT. Translated: CSARGGYSGMGANEKLFF.

This rearrangement joins TRBV7-2 to TRBJ2-1; 9 bases agree with TRBD2. This CDR3 spans 15 amino acids. V lost 3 bases and J lost 4; bases outside the gene matches: 4. The germline gives CDR1 SGHTA, CDR2 FQGNSA. CDR3 residues: CASSFLAGTYNEQFF. In DNA, the CDR3 is TGTGCCAGCAGCTTTCTAGCGGGAACTTACAATGAGCAGTTCTTC. The variable domain in full, with the rest retrieved from reference TRBV7-2 and TRBJ2-1, is GAGVSQSPSNKVTEKGKDVELRCDPISGHTALYWYRQSLGQGLEFLIYFQGNSAPDKSGLPSDRFSAERTGGSVSTLTIQRTQQEDSAVYLCASSFLAGTYNEQFFGPGTRLTVL.